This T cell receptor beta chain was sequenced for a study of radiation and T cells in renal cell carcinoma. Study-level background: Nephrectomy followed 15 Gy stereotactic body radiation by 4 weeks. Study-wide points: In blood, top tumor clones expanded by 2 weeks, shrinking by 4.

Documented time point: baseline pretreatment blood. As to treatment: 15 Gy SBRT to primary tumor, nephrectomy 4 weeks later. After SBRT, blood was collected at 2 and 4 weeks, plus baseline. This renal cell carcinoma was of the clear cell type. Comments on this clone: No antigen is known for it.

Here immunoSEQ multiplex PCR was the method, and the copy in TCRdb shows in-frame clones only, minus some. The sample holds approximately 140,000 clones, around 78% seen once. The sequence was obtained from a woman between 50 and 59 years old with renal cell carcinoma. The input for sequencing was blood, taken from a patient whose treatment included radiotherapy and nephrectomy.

CDR3 sequence (DNA): TGTGCCAGCAGTGTGGGACAGGGGGCCGGTCAGCCCCAGCATTTT. Its translation is CASSVGQGAGQPQHF. The chain has TRBV2 and TRBJ1-5; TRBD1 aligns across 12 bases. The length of the CDR3 is 15 residues. J lost 6 bases, V lost 4 bases, and 4 bases had no gene match. Germline V gene sequence: CDR1 SNHLY, CDR2 FYNNEI.